This T cell receptor (beta chain) derives from a study of regulatory T cells in long-lasting Graves disease. Findings and caveats of the study: There were preferences for TRBV28, TRBJ1-2 and TRBJ2-5 in persistent disease.

CDR3-region Arm-PCR and iRepertoire HTBI primers produced the TCR beta libraries. Each CDR3 protein gets one entry after TCRdb re-called the multiplex PCR reads with MiXCR. Found here are about 200,000 distinct CDR3 sequences, approximately 18% of them singletons; the top ten hold approximately 12%. Specified time point: newly diagnosed GD, antithyroid drugs for less than 3 months. Following extraction of RNA from PBMCs, that RNA was used to make the TCR library. Germline lookup yields CDR1 SGHAT and CDR2 FQNNGV. This CDR3 has 12 amino acids. Trimming shortened V by 6 bases and J by 5 bases, and 9 bases separated the two germline ends. This clonotype has only one observation. As yet, its antigen is unknown. These data are also associated with another study on T cells in Graves' hyperthyroidism and ophthalmopathy.

The clonotype was recovered from a woman aged 25-40 years with Graves disease. The source was peripheral blood mononuclear cells (PBMCs), collected at new diagnosis, from a patient treated with antithyroid drugs. The V gene is TRBV11-2, the J gene TRBJ2-3; D is perhaps TRBD2 (5 bases). The CDR3 DNA follows: TGTGCCAGCAGTTCCCGGGGAGATACGCAGTATTTT. As protein: CASSSRGDTQYF.